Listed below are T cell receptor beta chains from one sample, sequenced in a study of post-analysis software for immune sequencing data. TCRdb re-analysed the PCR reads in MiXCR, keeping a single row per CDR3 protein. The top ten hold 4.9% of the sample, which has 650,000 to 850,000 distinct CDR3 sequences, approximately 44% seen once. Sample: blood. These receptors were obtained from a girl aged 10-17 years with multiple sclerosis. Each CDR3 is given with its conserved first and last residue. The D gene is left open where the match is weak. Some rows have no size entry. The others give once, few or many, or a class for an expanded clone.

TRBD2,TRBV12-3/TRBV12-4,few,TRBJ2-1,CASSFLAGDNEQFF,TGTGCCAGCAGTTTTCTAGCGGGAGACAATGAGCAGTTCTTC
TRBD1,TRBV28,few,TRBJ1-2,CASSWGQGDYGYTF,TGTGCCAGCAGTTGGGGACAGGGTGACTATGGCTACACCTTC
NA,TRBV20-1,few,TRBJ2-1,CSARATWGTREWAYYNEQFF,TGCAGTGCTAGAGCAACATGGGGTACCCGGGAGTGGGCATACTACAATGAGCAGTTCTTC
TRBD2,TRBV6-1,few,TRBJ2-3,CASSPLSGRAADTQYF,TGTGCCAGCAGTCCCCTTAGCGGGAGGGCGGCAGATACGCAGTATTTT
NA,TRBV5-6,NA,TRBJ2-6,CASSLEHLSGANVLTF,TGTGCCAGCAGCTTGGAGCATCTCTCTGGGGCCAACGTCCTGACTTTC
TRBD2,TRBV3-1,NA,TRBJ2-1,CASSPTSGRSNEQFF,TGTGCCAGCAGCCCGACTAGCGGGAGGTCGAATGAGCAGTTCTTC
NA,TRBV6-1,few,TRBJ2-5,CASSDTTLVLETQYF,TGTGCCAGCAGTGATACCACCCTGGTTCTGGAGACCCAGTACTTC
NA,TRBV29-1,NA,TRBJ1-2,CSVEVGVHYGYTF,TGCAGCGTCGAGGTAGGGGTTCACTATGGCTACACCTTC
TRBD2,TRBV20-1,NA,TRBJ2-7,CSARDSTTSGSSYEQYF,TGCAGTGCTAGAGATTCTACGACTAGCGGGAGCTCCTACGAGCAGTACTTC
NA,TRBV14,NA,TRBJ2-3,CASSQEGNDTQYF,TGTGCCAGCAGCCAAGAGGGGAACGATACGCAGTATTTT
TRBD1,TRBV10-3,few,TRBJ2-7,CAIAQGGQGGTYEQYF,TGTGCCATCGCTCAGGGTGGACAGGGGGGAACCTACGAGCAGTACTTC
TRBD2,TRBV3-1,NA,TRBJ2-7,CASSQGTSGRAENEQYF,TGTGCCAGCAGCCAGGGGACTAGCGGGAGGGCCGAAAACGAGCAGTACTTC
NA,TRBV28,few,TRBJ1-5,CASSLEGRLQPQHF,TGTGCCAGCAGTTTAGAGGGGCGCTTACAGCCCCAGCATTTT
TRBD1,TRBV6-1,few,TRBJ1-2,CASCPDRGPNYGYTF,TGTGCCAGCTGTCCGGACAGGGGACCTAACTATGGCTACACCTTC
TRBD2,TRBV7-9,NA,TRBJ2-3,CASSPSAGAGGLRGDTQYF,TGTGCCAGCAGCCCCTCCGCGGGAGCGGGAGGCCTCAGAGGGGATACGCAGTATTTT
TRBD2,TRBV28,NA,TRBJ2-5,CASSPGGYGEQYF,TGTGCCAGCAGTCCGGGAGGCTACGGGGAGCAGTACTTC
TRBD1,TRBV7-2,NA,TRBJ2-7,CASSLVPTGWYEQYF,TGTGCCAGCAGCTTAGTCCCGACAGGGTGGTACGAGCAGTACTTC
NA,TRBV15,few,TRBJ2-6,CATSLDDSGANVLTF,TGTGCCACCAGCTTGGACGACTCTGGGGCCAACGTCCTGACTTTC
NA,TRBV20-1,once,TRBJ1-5,CSASPGGSDQPQHF,TGCAGTGCTAGTCCGGGGGGCTCGGACCAGCCCCAGCATTTT
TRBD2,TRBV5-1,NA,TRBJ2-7,CASSHGTSEYYEQYF,TGCGCCAGCAGCCATGGGACTAGCGAATACTACGAGCAGTACTTC
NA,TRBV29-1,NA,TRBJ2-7,CSVGSGGGSEQYF,TGCAGCGTTGGCTCCGGAGGAGGTAGCGAGCAGTACTTC
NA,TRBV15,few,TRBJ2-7,CATSRSRGEQYF,TGTGCCACCAGCAGATCCAGGGGAGAGCAGTACTTC
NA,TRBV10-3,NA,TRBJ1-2,CAISDQESPNGYTF,TGCGCCATCAGTGACCAGGAATCGCCAAATGGCTACACCTTC